This T cell receptor (beta chain) was sequenced in a study of T-cell memory formation after mild COVID-19. Details on this clonotype: As yet, its antigen is unknown.

Amplification by 5'RACE using constant-segment primers produced TCR alpha and TCR beta cDNA libraries that carried sample barcodes and UMIs. In TCRdb, the 5' RACE reads were re-called with MiXCR into one record per CDR3 protein. The table has under 250,000 distinct CDR3 sequences, 9.5% seen once. The study, taken as a whole, reports: For second-wave clones that peaked at day 37, SARS-CoV-2 specificity went unverified. CD8+ contracting clones occupied EMRA, while CD4+ ones occupied mainly CM and EM. Later expanders leaned CD4+, whereas day 15 to 85 contracting clones were balanced CD4/CD8.

The V and J ends lost 2 bases and 0 bases respectively, with 8 bases between them. CDR3 length equals 15 residues. Germline CDR1 is LGHNA and CDR2 is YNFKEQ. The source of this sequence is a man in his late teens or twenties who had mild COVID-19 (a few samples of this study predate the infection). Cell type and time point are not known. Source material: PBMCs or a T cell subset sorted from them (not recorded which). The rearrangement joins TRBV4-2 to TRBJ1-5; D unresolved. The CDR3 nucleotides read TGTGCCAGCAGCCAAAAGGCAAATAGCAATCAGCCCCAGCATTTT. Translated, it gives CASSQKANSNQPQHF.